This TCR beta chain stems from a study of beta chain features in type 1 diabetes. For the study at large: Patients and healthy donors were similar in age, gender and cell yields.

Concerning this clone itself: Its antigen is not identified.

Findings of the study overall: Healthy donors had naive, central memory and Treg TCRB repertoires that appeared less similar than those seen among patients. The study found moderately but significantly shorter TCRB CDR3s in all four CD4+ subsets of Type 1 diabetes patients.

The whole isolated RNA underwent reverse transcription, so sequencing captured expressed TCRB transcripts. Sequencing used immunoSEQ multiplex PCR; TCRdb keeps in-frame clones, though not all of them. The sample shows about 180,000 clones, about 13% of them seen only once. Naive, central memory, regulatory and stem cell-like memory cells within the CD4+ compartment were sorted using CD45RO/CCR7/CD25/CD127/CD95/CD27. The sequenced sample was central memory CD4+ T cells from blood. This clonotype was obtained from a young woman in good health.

DNA for the CDR3: TGCAGCGTGGCCAAAACAGGGCCTCATTACACCTTC. It encodes CSVAKTGPHYTF. This rearrangement joins TRBV29-1 to TRBJ1-2, with a possible D match to TRBD1 (6 bases). The CDR3 spans 12 residues. V gave up 6 bases and J gave up 11 bases, with 19 bases separating them. Per the germline V gene, CDR1 is SQVTM and CDR2 is ANQGSEA.